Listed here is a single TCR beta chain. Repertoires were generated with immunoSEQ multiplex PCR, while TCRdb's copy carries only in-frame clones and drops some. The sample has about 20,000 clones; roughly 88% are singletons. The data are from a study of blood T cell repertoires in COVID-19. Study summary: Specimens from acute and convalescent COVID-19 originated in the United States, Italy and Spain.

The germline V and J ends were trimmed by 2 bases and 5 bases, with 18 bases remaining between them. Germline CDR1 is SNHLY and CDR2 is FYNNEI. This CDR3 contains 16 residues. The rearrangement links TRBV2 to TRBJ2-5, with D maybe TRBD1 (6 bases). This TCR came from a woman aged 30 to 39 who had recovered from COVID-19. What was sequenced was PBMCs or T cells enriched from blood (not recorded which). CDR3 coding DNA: TGTGCCAGCAGTGAATTAAGTGCAGGGGTTTGGGAGACCCAGTACTTC. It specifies CASSELSAGVWETQYF.